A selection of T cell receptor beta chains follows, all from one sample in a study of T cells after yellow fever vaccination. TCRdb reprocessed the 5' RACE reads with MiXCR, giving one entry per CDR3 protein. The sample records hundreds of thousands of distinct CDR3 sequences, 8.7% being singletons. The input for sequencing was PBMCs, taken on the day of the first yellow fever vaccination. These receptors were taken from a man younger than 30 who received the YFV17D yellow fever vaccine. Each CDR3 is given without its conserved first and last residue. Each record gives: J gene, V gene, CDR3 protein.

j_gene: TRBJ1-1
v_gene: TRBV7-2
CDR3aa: ASSLYGGPVTEAF

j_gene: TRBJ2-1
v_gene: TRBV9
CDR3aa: ASSVGERSYNEQF

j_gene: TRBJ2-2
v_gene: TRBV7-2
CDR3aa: ASSLARGELF

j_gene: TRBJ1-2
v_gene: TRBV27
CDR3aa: ASSFSHPGAYGYT

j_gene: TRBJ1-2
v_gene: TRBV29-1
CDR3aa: SVDRQSLVYGYT

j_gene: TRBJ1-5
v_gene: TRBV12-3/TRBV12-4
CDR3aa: ASSNRVLGNQPQH

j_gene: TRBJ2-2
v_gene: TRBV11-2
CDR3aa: ASSLGFISTGELF

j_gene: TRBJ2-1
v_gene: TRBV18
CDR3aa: ASSRQVYNEQF

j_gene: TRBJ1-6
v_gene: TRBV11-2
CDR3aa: ASSFEGGGSPLH

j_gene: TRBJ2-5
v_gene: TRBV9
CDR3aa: ASSPHSLQHGETQY

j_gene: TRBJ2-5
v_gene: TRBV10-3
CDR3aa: AISESVVRKETQY

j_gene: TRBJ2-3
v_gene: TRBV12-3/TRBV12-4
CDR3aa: ASSLPGGTQY

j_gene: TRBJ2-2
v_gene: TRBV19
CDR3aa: ASSMRLAAQNTGELF

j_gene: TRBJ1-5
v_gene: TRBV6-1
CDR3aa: ASSGGRGNQPQH

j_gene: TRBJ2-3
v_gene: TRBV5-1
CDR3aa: ASSKDSGFVTDTQY

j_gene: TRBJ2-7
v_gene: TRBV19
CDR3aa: ASSITGQFEQY

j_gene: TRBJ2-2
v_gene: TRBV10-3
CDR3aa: AISESQQGTGELF

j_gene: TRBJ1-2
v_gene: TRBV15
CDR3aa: ATSRGTGQMDGYGYT

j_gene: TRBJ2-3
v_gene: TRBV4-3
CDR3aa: ASSRLLADTQY

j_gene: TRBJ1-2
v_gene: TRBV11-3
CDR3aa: ASSLNGNYGYT

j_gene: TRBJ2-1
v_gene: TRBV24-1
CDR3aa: ATSDAAAGNNNEQF

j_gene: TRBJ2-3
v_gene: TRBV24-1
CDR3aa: ATSDQTSGGADTQY